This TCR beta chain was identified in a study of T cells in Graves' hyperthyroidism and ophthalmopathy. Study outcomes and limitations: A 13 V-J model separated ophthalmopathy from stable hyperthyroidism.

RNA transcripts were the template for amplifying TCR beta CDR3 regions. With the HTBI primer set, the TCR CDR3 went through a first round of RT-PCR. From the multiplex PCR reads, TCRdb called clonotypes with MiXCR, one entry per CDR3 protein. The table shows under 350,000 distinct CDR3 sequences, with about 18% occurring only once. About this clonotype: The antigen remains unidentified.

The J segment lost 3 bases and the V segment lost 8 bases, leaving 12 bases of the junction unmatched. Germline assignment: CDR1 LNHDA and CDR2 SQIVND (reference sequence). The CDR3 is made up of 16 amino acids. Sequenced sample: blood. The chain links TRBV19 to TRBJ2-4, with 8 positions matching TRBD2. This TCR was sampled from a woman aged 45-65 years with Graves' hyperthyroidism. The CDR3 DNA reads TGTGCCAGTGCCCCTCGGCGGGGGGTTGGCAAAAACATTCAGTACTTC. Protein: CASAPRRGVGKNIQYF. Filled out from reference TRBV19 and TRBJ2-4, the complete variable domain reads DGGITQSPKYLFRKEGQNVTLSCEQNLNHDAMYWYRQDPGQGLRLIYYSQIVNDFQKGDIAEGYSVSREKKESFPLTVTSAQKNPTAFYLCASAPRRGVGKNIQYFGAGTRLSVL.